This T cell receptor (beta chain) stems from a study of T cell changes during pregnancy in multiple sclerosis. Assay: immunoSEQ multiplex PCR; the TCRdb copy retains only in-frame clones and omits some. The repertoire holds roughly 42,000 clones, with roughly nine tenths as singletons. The CDR3 spans 13 residues. Per the germline V gene, CDR1 is SGHNT and CDR2 is YENEEA. Note on this clone: At one end the junction does not follow the germline gene, possibly because of a read error.

This material consisted of CD4+ T cells from peripheral blood mononuclear cells, taken in the first trimester of pregnancy. The TCR comes from a female donor with multiple sclerosis, enrolled in a pregnancy study. The chain links TRBV11-3 to TRBJ2-5, with D maybe TRBD1 (6 bases). This CDR3 is CASSLDRKETQYF. As DNA, the CDR3 is TGTGCCAGCAGCCTAGACAGGAAAGAGACCCAGTACTTC. The whole variable domain, remainder taken from reference TRBV11-3 and TRBJ2-5, is EAGVVQSPRYKIIEKKQPVAFWCNPISGHNTLYWYLQNLGQGPELLIRYENEEAVDDSQLPKDRFSAERLKGVDSTLKIQPAELGDSAVYLCASSLDRKETQYFGPGTRLLVL.